This T cell receptor beta chain was found in a study of blood T cell repertoires in COVID-19. The repertoire was sequenced with immunoSEQ multiplex PCR; TCRdb's copy has only in-frame clones and lacks some. The data hold some 260,000 clones, with 60% to 75% observed a single time. There are a few counts of this clone. The CDR3 contains 14 residues. The V end was cut by 7 bases, the J end by 2 bases, with 9 bases between. The germline CDR1 and CDR2 sequences are LGHDT and YNNKEL (reference sequence). The sequence came from a woman older than 75 with acute or convalescent COVID-19. This chain connects TRBV3-1 (or the pseudogene TRBV3-2) to TRBJ2-6, with D uncertain. Sequenced input: peripheral blood. The CDR3 loop is CASINSAGANVLTF. Here the CDR3 DNA reads TGTGCCAGCATAAACAGTGCTGGGGCCAACGTCCTGACTTTC.